One and the same sample provided the 24 T cell receptor beta chains below, sequenced in a study of T cells in Graves' hyperthyroidism and ophthalmopathy. Amplification targeted TCR beta CDR3 regions from RNA transcripts. The HTBI primer set drove a first-round RT-PCR of the TCR CDR3. TCRdb re-derived calls from the multiplex PCR reads in MiXCR, one entry per CDR3 protein. The table has around 200,000 distinct CDR3 sequences, 15% to 20% seen once; the top ten hold roughly 44%. The sample consisted of blood. The receptor source for this set is a man between 35 and 55 years old with Graves' hyperthyroidism.

There are many counts of this clonotype. This chain joins TRBV20-1 and TRBJ2-3; the match to TRBD2 covers 8 bases. Looked up from germline, CDR1 is DFQATT and CDR2 is SNEGSKA (reference sequence). The CDR3 totals 15 residues. V shed 1 base and J 1 base; nucleotides not matched to a gene: 4. The CDR3 DNA is TGCAGTGCTAGAGTAACAGCGGGGGGCACAGATACGCAGTATTTT. Its translation is CSARVTAGGTDTQYF.

There are many counts of this clonotype. The chain recombines TRBV7-9 with TRBJ1-5, with D possibly being TRBD1 (6 bases). Germline V gene lookup returns CDR1 SEHNR and CDR2 FQNEAQ (reference sequence). The CDR3 has 18 amino acids. V dropped 1 base and J dropped 0 bases, with 16 bases sitting between them. CDR3 loop: CASSLDGGSSYSNQPQHF. The CDR3 DNA is TGTGCCAGCAGCTTAGACGGGGGCTCTTCGTATAGCAATCAGCCCCAGCATTTT.

With regard to this clonotype: The junction differs from germline at one of its ends, possibly a read error. This rearrangement joins TRBV24-1 to TRBJ2-7; D is perhaps TRBD1 (6 bases). Germline assignment: CDR1 KGHDR and CDR2 SFDVKD. This CDR3 region has 14 residues. CDR3 sequence (DNA): TGTGCCATCAGTGATTTCGTGGACAGCTACGAGCAGTACTTC. It codes for CAISDFVDSYEQYF.

This clonotype showed up many times. The chain carries TRBV12-3 or TRBV12-4 and TRBJ1-1; 8 bases align to TRBD1. The J segment lost 4 bases and the V segment lost 5 bases, leaving 9 bases of the junction unmatched. The CDR3 contains 15 residues. The chain's CDR3 is CASSASDRESTEAFF. In nucleotides, the CDR3 is TGTGCCAGCAGTGCCTCGGACAGGGAGAGCACTGAAGCTTTCTTT.

The rearrangement joins TRBV4-3 to TRBJ1-1; D gene ambiguous. The CDR3 is made up of 14 amino acids. In germline, CDR1 is LGHNA, CDR2 YSLEER. V was pared by 1 base and J by 1 base, with 7 bases between. The CDR3 loop is CASSQVAANTEAFF. As DNA, the CDR3 is TGCGCCAGCAGCCAAGTGGCGGCGAACACTGAAGCTTTCTTT.

In this sample, this clonotype turned up many times. CDR3 DNA: TGTGCCAGCAGTTTAGTTAGTCCGGTTGAAGCTTTCTTT. It is translated as CASSLVSPVEAFF. The chain uses TRBV28 and TRBJ1-1; D is uncertain. CDR3 length equals 13 residues. V lost 2 bases and J 7 bases, leaving 11 bases between the germline ends. The V gene's germline CDR1 is MDHEN and CDR2 SYDVKM.

The sample holds a few counts of this clonotype. This may arise from a read error, as a much more abundant clone is one base away. The rearrangement links TRBV7-2 to TRBJ2-1; no definite D call. The CDR3 has 13 residues. Germline V CDR1 and CDR2: SGHTA, FQGNSA. V was trimmed by 5 bases and J by 8 bases, leaving 13 bases between them. CDR3 DNA sequence: TGTGCCAGCAGCACGGACGGATACGATGAGCAGTTCTTC. Translating it yields CASSTDGYDEQFF. Drawing the rest from reference TRBV7-2 and TRBJ2-1, the complete variable domain is GAGVSQSPSNKVTEKGKDVELRCDPISGHTALYWYRQSLGQGLEFLIYFQGNSAPDKSGLPSDRFSAERTGGSVSTLTIQRTQQEDSAVYLCASSTDGYDEQFFGPGTRLTVL.

This sequence joins TRBV4-3 and TRBJ1-1; D unclear. V was pared by 0 bases and J by 4 bases, with 15 bases between. CDR3 length equals 16 residues. Looked up from germline, CDR1 is LGHNA and CDR2 is YSLEER. DNA for the CDR3: TGCGCCAGCAGCCAAGATCAAGTGGCTTTGGGCACTGAAGCTTTCTTT. Encoded protein: CASSQDQVALGTEAFF.

The chain has TRBV6-2 or TRBV6-3 and TRBJ2-3; 11 bases agree with TRBD2. The V gene's germline CDR1 is MNHEY and CDR2 SVGEGT. The CDR3 sequence is 16 residues long. V lost 2 bases, J lost 5 bases, and 6 bases stayed unmatched. The CDR3 region is CASSYRLAGRRDTQYF. The CDR3 coding sequence is TGTGCCAGCAGTTACAGACTAGCGGGGCGAAGAGATACGCAGTATTTT.

The chain has TRBV10-1 and TRBJ1-6; tentatively, D is TRBD1 (5 bases). CDR1 WNHNN and CDR2 SYGVQD come from the germline V gene (reference sequence). The CDR3 runs to 14 residues. V was shortened by 3 bases and J by 3 bases, with 6 bases between the two germline ends. Here the CDR3 DNA reads TGCGCCAGCAGTGAAGACAGCTATAATTCACCCCTCCACTTT. Its translation is CASSEDSYNSPLHF.

This clonotype has more than one count but fewer than ten. The chain combines TRBV24-1 with TRBJ2-1; 8 nucleotides match TRBD2. The CDR3 consists of 16 residues. With 2 bases clipped from V and 3 bases from J, the junction kept 5 bases outside the gene matches. The germline V gene has CDR1 KGHDR and CDR2 SFDVKD. The DNA of the CDR3 is TGTGCCACCAGTGATTCCCTAGCGGGCGTCTACAATGAGCAGTTCTTC. Translated, it gives CATSDSLAGVYNEQFF.

The rearrangement joins TRBV4-3 to TRBJ2-7; D is uncertain. Per the germline V gene, CDR1 is LGHNA and CDR2 is YSLEER. This CDR3 comprises 14 residues. With 1 base removed from V and 3 bases from J, the gap between germline ends came to 10 bases. The CDR3 DNA reads TGCGCCAGCAGCCAAGGACAAGGGTACTACGAGCAGTACTTC. Translating it yields CASSQGQGYYEQYF.

The chain uses TRBV11-2 and TRBJ1-1, with TRBD1 as a possible D gene (6 bases). The V and J ends lost 6 bases and 7 bases respectively, with 18 bases between them. The CDR3 loop spans 14 amino acids. Germline V CDR1 and CDR2: SGHAT, FQNNGV. CDR3 DNA sequence: TGTGCCAGCAGTGAAGCGCGGGGGCGCGGTGAAGCTTTCTTT. This gives the protein CASSEARGRGEAFF.

In this sample, this clonotype turned up many times. The chain is built from TRBV2 and TRBJ1-1; D gene ambiguous. Germline V gene data show CDR1 as SNHLY and CDR2 as FYNNEI. CDR3 size: 13 residues. With 6 bases removed from V and 7 bases from J, the gap between germline ends came to 15 bases. CDR3 in amino acids: CASRGDGGLEAFF. The CDR3 region has the DNA TGTGCCAGCAGGGGCGACGGCGGACTTGAAGCTTTCTTT.

This clonotype was seen a few times. One junction end disagrees with the germline gene, perhaps due to a read error. The rearrangement joins TRBV5-1 to TRBJ1-1, with 7 bases aligning to TRBD1. Germline values: CDR1 SGHRS, CDR2 YFSETQ. The CDR3 covers 15 residues. CDR3 sequence (DNA): TGCGCCAGCAGCCTGGACAGGACCCAGAACGCTGAAGCTTTCTTT. It specifies CASSLDRTQNAEAFF.

The table lists this clonotype with many counts. This rearrangement joins TRBV10-3 to TRBJ2-7, with D possibly TRBD1 on 6 matching bases. V was shortened by 1 base and J by 4 bases, with 11 bases between the two germline ends. The CDR3 covers 14 residues. The germline V gene has CDR1 ENHRY and CDR2 SYGVKD. CDR3 sequence (DNA): TGTGCCATCAGTGAGTTCGCAGGGGTGTACGAGCAGTACTTC. Translated: CAISEFAGVYEQYF.

This clonotype was seen ten or more times. The chain couples TRBV10-3 to TRBJ2-3; a weak D match, TRBD1 (6 bases). Germline values: CDR1 ENHRY, CDR2 SYGVKD. The V end was cut by 0 bases, the J end by 3 bases, with 10 bases between. CDR3 size: 15 residues. CDR3 DNA sequence: TGTGCCATCAGTGAGTCTACGAGGGGGACAGATACGCAGTATTTT. Amino acid sequence: CAISESTRGTDTQYF.

The chain links TRBV12-3 or TRBV12-4 to TRBJ2-1; the match to TRBD1 covers 7 bases. Trimming removed 5 bases from V and 4 bases from J; junction bases left unmatched: 11. There are 16 residues in the CDR3. CDR3 residues: CASSPSNRGFYNEQFF. The CDR3 DNA reads TGTGCCAGCAGTCCAAGTAACAGGGGTTTTTACAATGAGCAGTTCTTC.

This clonotype was picked up many times. This chain uses TRBV20-1 with TRBJ1-2, with D perhaps TRBD1 (5 bases). The V gene's germline CDR1 is DFQATT and CDR2 SNEGSKA (reference sequence). The CDR3 covers 13 residues. Between the trimmed V and J ends, which lost 3 bases and 3 bases, there was a span of 11 bases. CDR3 residues: CSASEGVDYGYTF. The CDR3 DNA sequence: TGCAGTGCTAGTGAAGGGGTAGACTATGGCTACACCTTC.

This clonotype showed up many times. V gene TRBV10-2 combines with J gene TRBJ1-5; TRBD1 is a possible D gene (6 bases). Trimming pared 3 bases from V and 6 bases from J, leaving 15 bases between. The CDR3 is 15 amino acids. Germline CDR1 WSHSY, CDR2 SAAADI. The CDR3 coding sequence is TGCGCCAGCAGTGATCGGGGGGGGCGAAGTCAGCCCCAGCATTTT. This translates into CASSDRGGRSQPQHF.

This clonotype was found many times. J is TRBJ2-1 and V is TRBV11-2; the match to TRBD1 covers 7 bases. The ends lost 4 bases at V and 5 bases at J; junction bases unmatched: 5. The CDR3 loop spans 14 amino acids. Germline V gene sequence: CDR1 SGHAT, CDR2 FQNNGV. CDR3 nucleotides: TGTGCCAGCAGCTGGAACAGGGGAAACAATGAGCAGTTCTTC. Its protein is CASSWNRGNNEQFF.

This clonotype was seen many times. The chain combines TRBV20-1 with TRBJ1-3; 8 nucleotides match TRBD1. This CDR3 contains 16 residues. The germline V gene has CDR1 DFQATT and CDR2 SNEGSKA (reference sequence). Losses at the gene ends were 2 bases for V and 0 bases for J; bases not matched to a gene: 6. CDR3 loop: CSARSRGLSSGNTIYF. The CDR3 DNA sequence: TGCAGTGCTAGATCCAGGGGGCTAAGCTCTGGAAACACCATATATTTT.

This clonotype came up many times. A read error is possible here, since a much larger clone lies one base away. V and J are TRBV3-1 and TRBJ1-5, with D unclear. Germline V CDR1 and CDR2: LGHDT, YNNKEL (reference sequence). The CDR3 spans 15 residues. The CDR3 sequence is CTSSPGGAPGQPQHF. CDR3 coding DNA: TGTACCAGCAGCCCCGGCGGAGCCCCGGGACAGCCCCAGCATTTT. Using reference TRBV3-1 and TRBJ1-5 for the parts outside the CDR3, the full variable domain is DTAVSQTPKYLVTQMGNDKSIKCEQNLGHDTMYWYKQDSKKFLKIMFSYNNKELIINETVPNRFSPKSPDKAHLNLHINSLELGDSAVYFCTSSPGGAPGQPQHFGDGTRLSIL.

The V call is TRBV7-3, the J call TRBJ2-1; TRBD2 matches 8 bases. Germline loops: CDR1 SGHTA, CDR2 FQGTGA. V lost 5 bases and J lost 2; bases outside the gene matches: 11. The CDR3 length is 17 residues. In nucleotides, the CDR3 is TGTGCCAGCAGCCTGAAGGCCGGGACTAGAACCTACAATGAGCAGTTCTTC. This translates into CASSLKAGTRTYNEQFF.